This T cell receptor (beta chain) was retrieved from a study of vaccination and CD4 T cells after COVID-19. Study at large: SARS-CoV-2 was confirmed by nasal swab PCR; disease was mild in several, severe in one.

The CDR3 extends over 11 amino acids. V shed 2 bases and J shed 3 bases, with 3 bases lying between them. Germline CDR1 is DFQATT and CDR2 is SNEGSKA (reference sequence). The treatment here: approximately nine-day PBMC culture with coronavirus spike peptide pools or control peptides (ViraFEST assay). Sequencing of the DNA from cultured CD4+ T cells was carried out with the Oncomine TCR Beta short-read assay. TCRdb processed the PCR reads anew with MiXCR; each CDR3 protein has one entry. The table has approximately 15,000 distinct CDR3 sequences, roughly 29% seen once; the top ten hold approximately 22%. Note on this clonotype: Its specificity is unknown.

The source material was cultured CD4+ T cells from blood. This receptor was obtained from a human donor with COVID-19. This chain links TRBV20-1 with TRBJ2-3; D unclear. The CDR3 DNA sequence: TGCAGTGCTAGAACGACAGATACGCAGTATTTT. Its translation is CSARTTDTQYF.